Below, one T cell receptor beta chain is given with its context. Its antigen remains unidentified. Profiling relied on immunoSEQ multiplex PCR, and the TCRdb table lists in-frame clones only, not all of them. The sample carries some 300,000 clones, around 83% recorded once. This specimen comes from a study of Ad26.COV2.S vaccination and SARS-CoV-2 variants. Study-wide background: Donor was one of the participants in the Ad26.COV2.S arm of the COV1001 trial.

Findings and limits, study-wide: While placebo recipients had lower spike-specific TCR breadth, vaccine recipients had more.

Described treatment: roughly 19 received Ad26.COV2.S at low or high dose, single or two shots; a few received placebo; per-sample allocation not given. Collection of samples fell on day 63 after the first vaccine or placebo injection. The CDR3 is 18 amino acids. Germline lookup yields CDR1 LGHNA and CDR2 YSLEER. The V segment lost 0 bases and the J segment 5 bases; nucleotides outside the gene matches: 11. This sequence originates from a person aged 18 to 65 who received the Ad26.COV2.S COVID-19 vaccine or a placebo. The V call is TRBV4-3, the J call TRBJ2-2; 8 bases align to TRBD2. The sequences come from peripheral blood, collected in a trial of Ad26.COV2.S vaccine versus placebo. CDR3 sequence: CASSQELAGGPQTGELFF. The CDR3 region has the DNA TGCGCCAGCAGCCAAGAATTGGCGGGGGGCCCCCAGACCGGGGAGCTGTTTTTT.